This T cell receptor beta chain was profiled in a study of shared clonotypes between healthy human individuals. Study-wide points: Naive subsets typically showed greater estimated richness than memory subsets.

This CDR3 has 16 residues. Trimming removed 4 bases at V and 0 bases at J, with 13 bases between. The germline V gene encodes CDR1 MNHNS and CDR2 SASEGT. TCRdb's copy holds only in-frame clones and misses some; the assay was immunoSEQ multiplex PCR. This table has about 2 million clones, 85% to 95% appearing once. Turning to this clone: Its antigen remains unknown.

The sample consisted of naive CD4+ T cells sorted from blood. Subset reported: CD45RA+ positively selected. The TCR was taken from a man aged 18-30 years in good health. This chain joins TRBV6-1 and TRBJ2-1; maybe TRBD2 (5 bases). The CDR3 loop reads CASSGGGEHSYNEQFF. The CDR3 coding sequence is TGTGCCAGCAGTGGTGGAGGTGAGCACTCCTACAATGAGCAGTTCTTC.